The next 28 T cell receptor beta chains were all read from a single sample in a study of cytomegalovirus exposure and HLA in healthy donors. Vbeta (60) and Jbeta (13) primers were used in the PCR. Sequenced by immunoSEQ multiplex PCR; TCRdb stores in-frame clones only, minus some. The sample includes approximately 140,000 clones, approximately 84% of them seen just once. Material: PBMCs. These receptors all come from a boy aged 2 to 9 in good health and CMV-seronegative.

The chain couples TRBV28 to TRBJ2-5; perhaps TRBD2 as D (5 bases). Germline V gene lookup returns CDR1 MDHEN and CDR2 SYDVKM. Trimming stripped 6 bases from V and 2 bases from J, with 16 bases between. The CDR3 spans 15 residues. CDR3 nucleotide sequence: TGTGCCAGCAGACCTCCAGGACGGGAACAAGAGACCCAGTACTTC. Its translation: CASRPPGREQETQYF.

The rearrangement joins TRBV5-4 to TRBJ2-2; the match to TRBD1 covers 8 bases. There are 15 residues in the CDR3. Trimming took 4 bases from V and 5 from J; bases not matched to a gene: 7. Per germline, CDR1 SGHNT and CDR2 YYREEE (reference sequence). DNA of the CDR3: TGTGCCAGCAGCACCAGGGGGCTAAATACCGGGGAGCTGTTTTTT. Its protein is CASSTRGLNTGELFF.

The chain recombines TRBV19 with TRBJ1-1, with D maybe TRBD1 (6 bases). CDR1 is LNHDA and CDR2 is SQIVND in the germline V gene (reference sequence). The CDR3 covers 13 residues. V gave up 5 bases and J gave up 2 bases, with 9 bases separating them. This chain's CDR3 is CASSSTGNTEAFF. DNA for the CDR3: TGTGCCAGTAGTTCGACAGGAAACACTGAAGCTTTCTTT.

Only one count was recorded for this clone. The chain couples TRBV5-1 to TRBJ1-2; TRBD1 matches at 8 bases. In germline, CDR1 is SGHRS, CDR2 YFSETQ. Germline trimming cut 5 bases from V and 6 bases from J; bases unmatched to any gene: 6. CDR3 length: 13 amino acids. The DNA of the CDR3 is TGCGCCAGCAGTTATGGACAGGGCGATGGCTACACCTTC. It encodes CASSYGQGDGYTF.

The CDR3 sequence is CAIRSSGSMNTEAFF. The CDR3 bases are TGTGCCATCAGATCCTCGGGGTCCATGAACACTGAAGCTTTCTTT. The rearrangement joins TRBV10-3 to TRBJ1-1, with D unresolved. V lost 6 bases, J lost 0 bases, and 14 bases lay in between. Germline lookup yields CDR1 ENHRY and CDR2 SYGVKD. This CDR3 is 15 amino acids long.

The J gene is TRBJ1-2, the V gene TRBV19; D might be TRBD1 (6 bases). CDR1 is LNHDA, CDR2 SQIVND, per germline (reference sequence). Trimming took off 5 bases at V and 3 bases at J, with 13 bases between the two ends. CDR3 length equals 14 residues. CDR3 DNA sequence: TGTGCCAGTAGTCTGAAGGACAGTGACTATGGCTACACCTTC. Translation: CASSLKDSDYGYTF.

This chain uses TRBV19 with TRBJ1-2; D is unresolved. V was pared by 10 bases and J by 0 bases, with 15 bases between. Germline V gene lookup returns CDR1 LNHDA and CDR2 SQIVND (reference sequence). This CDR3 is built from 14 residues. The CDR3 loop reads CATFFPGANYGYTF. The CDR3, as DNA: TGTGCCACCTTTTTCCCCGGGGCTAACTATGGCTACACCTTC.

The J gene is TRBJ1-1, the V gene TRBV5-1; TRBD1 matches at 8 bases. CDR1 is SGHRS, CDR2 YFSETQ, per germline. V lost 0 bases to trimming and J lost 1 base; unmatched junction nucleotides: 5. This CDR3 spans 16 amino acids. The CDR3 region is CASSLVQGASNTEAFF. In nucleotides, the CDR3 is TGCGCCAGCAGCTTGGTGCAGGGGGCATCGAACACTGAAGCTTTCTTT.

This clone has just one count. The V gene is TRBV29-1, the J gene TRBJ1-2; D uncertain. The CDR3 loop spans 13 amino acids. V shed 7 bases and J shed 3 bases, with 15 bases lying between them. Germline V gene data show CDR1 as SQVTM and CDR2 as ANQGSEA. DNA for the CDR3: TGCAGCGCCCTCGGTCAAGTGGACTATGGCTACACCTTC. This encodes CSALGQVDYGYTF.

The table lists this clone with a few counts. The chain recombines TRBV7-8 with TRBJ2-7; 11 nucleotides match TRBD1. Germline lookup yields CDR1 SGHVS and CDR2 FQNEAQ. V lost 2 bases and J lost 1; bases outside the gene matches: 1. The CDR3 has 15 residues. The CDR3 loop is CASSLWDRGSYEQYV. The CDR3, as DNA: TGTGCCAGCAGCTTATGGGACAGGGGGTCCTACGAGCAGTACGTC.

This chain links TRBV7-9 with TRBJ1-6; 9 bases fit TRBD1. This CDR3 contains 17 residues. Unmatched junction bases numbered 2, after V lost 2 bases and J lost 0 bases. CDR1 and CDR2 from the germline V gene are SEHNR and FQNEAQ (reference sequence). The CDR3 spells CASSLTGGLSYNSPLHF. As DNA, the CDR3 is TGTGCCAGCAGCTTAACAGGGGGCCTCTCCTATAATTCACCCCTCCACTTT.

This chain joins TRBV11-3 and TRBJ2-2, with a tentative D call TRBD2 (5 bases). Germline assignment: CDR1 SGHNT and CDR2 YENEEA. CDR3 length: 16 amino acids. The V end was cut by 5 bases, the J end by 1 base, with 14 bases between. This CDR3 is CASSPFRGENTGELFF. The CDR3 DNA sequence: TGTGCCAGCAGCCCATTCCGGGGAGAGAACACCGGGGAGCTGTTTTTT.

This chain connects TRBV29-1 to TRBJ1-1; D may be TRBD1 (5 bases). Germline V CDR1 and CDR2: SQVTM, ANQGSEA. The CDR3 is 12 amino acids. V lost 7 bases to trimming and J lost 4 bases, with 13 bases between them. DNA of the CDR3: TGCAGCGGTGGACAAATGGGCACTGAAGCTTTCTTT. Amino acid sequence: CSGGQMGTEAFF.

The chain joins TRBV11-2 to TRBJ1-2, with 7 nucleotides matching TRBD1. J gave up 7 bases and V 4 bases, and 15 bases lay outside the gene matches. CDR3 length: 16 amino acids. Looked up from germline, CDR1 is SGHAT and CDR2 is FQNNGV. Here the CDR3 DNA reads TGTGCCAGCAGCTCTCGTACAGGGGCGGAATGGTTTGGCTACACCTTC. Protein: CASSSRTGAEWFGYTF.

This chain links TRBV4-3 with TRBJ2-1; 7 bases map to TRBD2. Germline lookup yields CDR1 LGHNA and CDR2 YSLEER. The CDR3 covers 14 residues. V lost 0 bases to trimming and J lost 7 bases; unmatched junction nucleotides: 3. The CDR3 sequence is CASSQDWTSNEQFF. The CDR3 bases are TGCGCCAGCAGCCAAGATTGGACTAGTAATGAGCAGTTCTTC.

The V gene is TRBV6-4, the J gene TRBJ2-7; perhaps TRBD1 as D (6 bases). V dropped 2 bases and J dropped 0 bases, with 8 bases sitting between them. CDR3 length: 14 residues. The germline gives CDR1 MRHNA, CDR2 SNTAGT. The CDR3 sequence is CASSDVRGSYEQYV. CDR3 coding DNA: TGTGCCAGCAGTGACGTCAGGGGCTCCTACGAGCAGTACGTC.

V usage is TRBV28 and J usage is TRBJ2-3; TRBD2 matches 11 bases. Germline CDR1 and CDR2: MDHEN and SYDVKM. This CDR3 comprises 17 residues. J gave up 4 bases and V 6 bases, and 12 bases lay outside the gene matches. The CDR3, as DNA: TGTGCCAGCAGATCTCGACTAGCGGGGTGGAGGGCAGATACGCAGTATTTT. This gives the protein CASRSRLAGWRADTQYF. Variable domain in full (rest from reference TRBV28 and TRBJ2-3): DVKVTQSSRYLVKRTGEKVFLECVQDMDHENMFWYRQDPGLGLRLIYFSYDVKMKEKGDIPEGYSVSREKKERFSLILESASTNQTSMYLCASRSRLAGWRADTQYFGPGTRLTVL.

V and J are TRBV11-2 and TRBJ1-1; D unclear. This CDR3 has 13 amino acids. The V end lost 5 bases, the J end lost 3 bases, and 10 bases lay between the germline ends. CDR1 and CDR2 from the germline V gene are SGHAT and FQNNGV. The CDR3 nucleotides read TGTGCCAGCAGCGTCCACCGGGACACTGAAGCTTTCTTT. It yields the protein CASSVHRDTEAFF.

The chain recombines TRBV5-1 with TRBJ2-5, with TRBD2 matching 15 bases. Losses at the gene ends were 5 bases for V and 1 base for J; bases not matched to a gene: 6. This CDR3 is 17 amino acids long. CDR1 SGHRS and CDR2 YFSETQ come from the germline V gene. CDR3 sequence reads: CASSPGLAGGGQETQYF. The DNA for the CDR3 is TGCGCCAGCAGTCCCGGACTAGCGGGAGGGGGCCAAGAGACCCAGTACTTC.

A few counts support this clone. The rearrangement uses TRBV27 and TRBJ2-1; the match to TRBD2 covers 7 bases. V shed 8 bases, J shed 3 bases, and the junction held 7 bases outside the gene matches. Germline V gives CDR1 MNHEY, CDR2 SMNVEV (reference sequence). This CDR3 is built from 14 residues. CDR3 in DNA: TGTGCCAGCCGTGGGACTACAAACTACAATGAGCAGTTCTTC. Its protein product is CASRGTTNYNEQFF.

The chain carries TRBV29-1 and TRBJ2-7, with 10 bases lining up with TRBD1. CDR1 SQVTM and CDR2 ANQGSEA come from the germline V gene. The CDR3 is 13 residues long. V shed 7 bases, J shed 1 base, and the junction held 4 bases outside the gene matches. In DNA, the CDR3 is TGCAGCGCACAGGACAGGGGGTCCTACGAGCAGTACTTC. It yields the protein CSAQDRGSYEQYF.

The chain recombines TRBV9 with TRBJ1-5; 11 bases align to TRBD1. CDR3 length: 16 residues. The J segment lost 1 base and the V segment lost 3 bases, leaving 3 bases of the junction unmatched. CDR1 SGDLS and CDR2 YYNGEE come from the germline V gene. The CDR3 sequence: CASSAGQGASNQPQHF. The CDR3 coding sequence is TGTGCCAGCAGCGCCGGACAGGGGGCAAGCAATCAGCCCCAGCATTTT.

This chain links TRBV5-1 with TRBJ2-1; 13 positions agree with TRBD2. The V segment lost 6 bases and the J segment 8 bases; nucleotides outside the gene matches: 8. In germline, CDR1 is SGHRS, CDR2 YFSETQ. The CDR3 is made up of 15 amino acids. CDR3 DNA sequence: TGCGCCAGCACTCAAGGACTAGCGGGGGAGCATGAGCAGTTCTTC. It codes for CASTQGLAGEHEQFF.

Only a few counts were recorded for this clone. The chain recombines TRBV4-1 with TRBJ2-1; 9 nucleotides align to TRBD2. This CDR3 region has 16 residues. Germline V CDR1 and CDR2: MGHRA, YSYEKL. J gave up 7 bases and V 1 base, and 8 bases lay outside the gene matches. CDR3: CASSQVWREGFNEQFF. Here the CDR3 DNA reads TGCGCCAGCAGCCAAGTGTGGCGGGAGGGCTTTAATGAGCAGTTCTTC.

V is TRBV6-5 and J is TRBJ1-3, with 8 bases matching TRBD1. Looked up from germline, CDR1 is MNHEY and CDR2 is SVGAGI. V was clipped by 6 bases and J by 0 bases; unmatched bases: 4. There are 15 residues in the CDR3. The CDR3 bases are TGTGCCAGCAGCAGGGGACAGGTCTCTGGAAACACCATATATTTT. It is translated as CASSRGQVSGNTIYF.

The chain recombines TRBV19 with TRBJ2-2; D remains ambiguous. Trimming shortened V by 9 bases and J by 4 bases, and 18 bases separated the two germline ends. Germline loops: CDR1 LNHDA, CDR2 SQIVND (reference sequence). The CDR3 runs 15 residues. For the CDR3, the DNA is TGTGCCAGCCGACCTTGGAGTACGGCCACCGGGGAGCTGTTTTTT. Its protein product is CASRPWSTATGELFF.

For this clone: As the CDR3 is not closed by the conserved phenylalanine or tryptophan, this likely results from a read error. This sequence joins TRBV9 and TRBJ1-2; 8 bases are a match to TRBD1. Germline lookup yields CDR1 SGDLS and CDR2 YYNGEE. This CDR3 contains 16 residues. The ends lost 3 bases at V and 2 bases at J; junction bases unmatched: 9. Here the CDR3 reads CASSDDRGVRNYGYTL. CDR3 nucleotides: TGTGCCAGCAGCGATGACAGGGGTGTTAGGAACTATGGCTACACCCTC.

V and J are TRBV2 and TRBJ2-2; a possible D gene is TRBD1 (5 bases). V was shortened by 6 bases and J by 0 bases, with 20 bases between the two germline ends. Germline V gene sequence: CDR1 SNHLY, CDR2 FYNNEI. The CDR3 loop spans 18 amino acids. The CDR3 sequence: CASRDIKTSRANTGELFF. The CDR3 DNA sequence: TGTGCCAGCAGGGACATAAAAACGTCCAGGGCGAACACCGGGGAGCTGTTTTTT.